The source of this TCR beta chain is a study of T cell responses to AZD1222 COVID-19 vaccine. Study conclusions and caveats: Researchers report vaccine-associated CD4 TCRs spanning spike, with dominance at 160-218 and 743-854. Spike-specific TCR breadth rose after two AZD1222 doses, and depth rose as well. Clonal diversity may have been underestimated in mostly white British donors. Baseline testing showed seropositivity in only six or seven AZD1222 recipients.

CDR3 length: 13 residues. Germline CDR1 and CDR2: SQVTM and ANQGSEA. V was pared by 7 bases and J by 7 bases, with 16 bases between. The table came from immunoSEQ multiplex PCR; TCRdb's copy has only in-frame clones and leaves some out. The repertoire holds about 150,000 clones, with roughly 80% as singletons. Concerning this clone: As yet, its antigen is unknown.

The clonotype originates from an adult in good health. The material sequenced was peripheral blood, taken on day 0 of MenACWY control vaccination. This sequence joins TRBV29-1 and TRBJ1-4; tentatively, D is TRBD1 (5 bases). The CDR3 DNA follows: TGCAGCGCCTCGGCTGGGGGTGGTGAAAAACTGTTTTTT. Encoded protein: CSASAGGGEKLFF.